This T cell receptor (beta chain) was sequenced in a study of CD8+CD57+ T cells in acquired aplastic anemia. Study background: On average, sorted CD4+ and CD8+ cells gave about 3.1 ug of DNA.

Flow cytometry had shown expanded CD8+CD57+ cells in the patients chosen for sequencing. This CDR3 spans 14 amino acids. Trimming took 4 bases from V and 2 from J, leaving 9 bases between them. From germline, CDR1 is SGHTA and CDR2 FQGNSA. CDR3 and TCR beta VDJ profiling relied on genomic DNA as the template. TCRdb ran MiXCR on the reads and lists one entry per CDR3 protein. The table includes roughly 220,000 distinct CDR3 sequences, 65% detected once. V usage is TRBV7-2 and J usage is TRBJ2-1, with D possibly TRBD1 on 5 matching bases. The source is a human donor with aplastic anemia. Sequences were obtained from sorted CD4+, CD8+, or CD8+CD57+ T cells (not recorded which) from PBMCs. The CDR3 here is CASSSDSTYNEQFF. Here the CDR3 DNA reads TGTGCCAGCAGCTCAGACAGTACCTACAATGAGCAGTTCTTC.